Listed below are T cell receptor beta chains from one sample, sequenced in a study of blood T cell repertoires in COVID-19. Using immunoSEQ multiplex PCR, the repertoire was profiled, and TCRdb retains in-frame clones only, with some absent. Of fewer than 400,000 clones listed, around nine tenths are singletons. The specimen was peripheral blood. These TCRs come from a human donor in a cohort sampled during active COVID-19. Both conserved end residues are trimmed from each CDR3. Expanded clones are given a class, and other clones once, few, many or no size at all.

size	V	J	length	CDR3
NA	TRBV5-3	TRBJ1-5	11	ARSLAGRQPQH
NA	TRBV4-2	TRBJ1-6	12	ASSQERRNSPLH
NA	TRBV30	TRBJ2-3	12	AWGEQGFTDTQY
NA	TRBV5-1	TRBJ2-2	14	ASSSWTGGFTGELF
NA	TRBV30	TRBJ2-7	11	AWSPQGYYEQY
NA	TRBV7-6	TRBJ2-1	14	ASSLRLSTSLNEQF
NA	TRBV2	TRBJ2-1	14	ASSASGGRTDNEQF
NA	TRBV28	TRBJ2-2	15	ASSLYSGRADTGELF
NA	TRBV3-1/TRBV3-2	TRBJ2-5	13	ASSPPGLGGETQY
once	TRBV2	TRBJ1-1	9	ASSPFTEAF
NA	TRBV15	TRBJ2-3	14	ATSRAGQLSMDTQY
NA	TRBV10-1	TRBJ2-7	11	ASSQFRSGEQY
NA	TRBV24-1	TRBJ2-5	11	ATSTTVDETQY
NA	TRBV19	TRBJ1-4	13	ASSIRRDRDEKLF
NA	TRBV7-2	TRBJ1-4	12	ASTTDTYNEKLF
few	TRBV19	TRBJ1-1	12	ASSIRRGNTEAF
NA	TRBV11-2	TRBJ2-7	14	ASSVVTSGSNNEQY
once	TRBV18	TRBJ1-2	15	ASSPGTRLSPNYGYT
NA	TRBV9	TRBJ1-2	12	ASSPHREDYGYT
NA	TRBV19	TRBJ2-1	11	ASSLAGGGEQF
NA	TRBV30	TRBJ2-1	12	AWSRASQVNEQF
NA	TRBV20-1	TRBJ1-1	9	SAMRGGMAF
NA	TRBV2	TRBJ2-3	10	ASSRGPDTQY
NA	TRBV5-1	TRBJ1-1	12	ASSGGLRDTEAF
NA	TRBV28	TRBJ2-1	15	ASSPGLAGGPFDEQF
NA	TRBV30	TRBJ2-7	10	AWSGGSYEQY
few	TRBV5-6	TRBJ2-3	10	ASSLPADTQY
once	TRBV7-2	TRBJ2-1	16	ASSTSAGTSGGYNEQF
NA	TRBV28	TRBJ2-5	12	ASIESGLQETQY
NA	TRBV29-1	TRBJ2-2	15	SVGFPSGRLNTGELF
NA	TRBV29-1	TRBJ2-7	10	SAGGNLGEQY
NA	TRBV24-1	TRBJ2-3	18	ATSDDRDRGRRGSTDTQY
NA	TRBV10-3	TRBJ2-3	12	AISEGGWTDTQY
NA	TRBV7-3	TRBJ1-2	12	ASSQGQLNYGYT
NA	TRBV4-1	TRBJ1-1	13	ASSQEDRLNTEAF
once	TRBV16	TRBJ1-6	14	ASSQSREGQRSPLH
NA	TRBV5-6	TRBJ1-5	13	ASSSGGSNNQPQH
few	TRBV11-2	TRBJ1-2	12	ASSLEGRGRGYT
NA	TRBV6-5	TRBJ2-7	10	ASSDEGAWQY
NA	TRBV18	TRBJ2-7	11	ASSLSGRYEQY
NA	TRBV6-5	TRBJ2-7	13	ASSPPGQPFYEQY
few	TRBV5-8	TRBJ1-1	11	ASSYRSGIGAF
NA	TRBV6-5	TRBJ2-3	12	ASERATSTDTQY
NA	TRBV6-1	TRBJ1-4	13	ASSEGTGPGEKLF
NA	TRBV18	TRBJ2-1	15	ASSSNSRDRVGNEQF
NA	TRBV6-6	TRBJ2-6	13	ASSFPGSGANVLT
NA	TRBV7-6	TRBJ1-5	15	ASSLAPGTGRYQPQH
NA	TRBV19	TRBJ1-2	13	ASSITDRVGYGYT
NA	TRBV7-2	TRBJ2-1	14	ASSPWTDVSYNEQF
NA	TRBV5-1	TRBJ1-1	16	ASSSETRAGRSGTEAF
NA	TRBV7-3	TRBJ2-2	14	ASSPGGAGNTGELF
NA	TRBV7-2	TRBJ2-3	15	ASSFKSLGASTDTQY
NA	TRBV19	TRBJ2-2	13	ASSSPTGNTGELF
NA	TRBV4-1	TRBJ1-1	11	ASSRFMNTEAF
NA	TRBV11-2	TRBJ1-4	13	ASSFGTEVNEKLF
NA	TRBV5-1	TRBJ2-7	11	ASSPARSYEQY
once	TRBV18	TRBJ2-2	14	ASSPAWRGNTGELF